These 16 T cell receptor beta chains share one sample of origin, sequenced in a study of cytomegalovirus exposure and HLA in healthy donors. The PCR made use of 60 Vbeta and 13 Jbeta primers. Profiled with immunoSEQ multiplex PCR; TCRdb holds only in-frame clones, not every one. Among some 180,000 clones listed, 80% were seen once. Sequencing input: PBMCs. The source of these receptors is a girl aged 5 to 17 in good health and CMV-seropositive.

The V gene is TRBV19, the J gene TRBJ1-4; D unclear. V lost 3 bases, J lost 6 bases, and 14 bases lay in between. The CDR3 consists of 15 residues. From germline, CDR1 is LNHDA and CDR2 SQIVND (reference sequence). CDR3 amino acids: CASSIEPHPYEKLFF. In DNA form, the CDR3 reads TGTGCCAGTAGTATTGAGCCCCATCCCTATGAAAAACTGTTTTTT.

The rearrangement joins TRBV5-1 to TRBJ2-1, with 8 bases that match TRBD1. The J segment lost 8 bases and the V segment lost 4 bases, leaving 11 bases of the junction unmatched. The CDR3 covers 15 residues. CDR1 is SGHRS and CDR2 is YFSETQ in the germline V gene. The DNA for the CDR3 is TGCGCCAGCAGCGTTACAGGGGGTGATCGGGATGAGCAGTTCTTC. Translating it yields CASSVTGGDRDEQFF.

This clone appeared a single time. This CDR3 reads CASSELRGYTEAFF. CDR3 nucleotides: TGTGCCAGCAGTGAACTCAGGGGGTACACTGAAGCTTTCTTT. The chain is built from TRBV6-1 and TRBJ1-1; 7 bases are shared with TRBD1. Germline V gene data show CDR1 as MNHNS and CDR2 as SASEGT. The V gene end was trimmed by 2 bases and the J gene end by 3 bases; junction bases not matched to a gene: 3. This CDR3 contains 14 residues.

The V call is TRBV7-9, the J call TRBJ1-1; D call uncertain. Trimming took 4 bases from V and 10 from J, leaving 19 bases between them. CDR1 and CDR2 (germline): SEHNR, FQNEAQ (reference sequence). The CDR3 sequence is 14 residues long. The CDR3 coding sequence is TGTGCCAGCAGCTCGACGAGACATGGGTTGCGAGCTTTCTTT. Its protein is CASSSTRHGLRAFF. The whole variable domain, filled in from reference TRBV7-9 and TRBJ1-1, reads DTGVSQNPRHKITKRGQNVTFRCDPISEHNRLYWYRQTLGQGPEFLTYFQNEAQLEKSRLLSDRFSAERPKGSFSTLEIQRTEQGDSAMYLCASSSTRHGLRAFFGQGTRLTVV.

The gene calls are TRBV25-1 and TRBJ2-5; 9 bases line up with TRBD1. The CDR3 is made up of 16 amino acids. The trim removed 5 bases at V and 5 bases at J, leaving 12 bases unmatched. The germline CDR1 and CDR2 sequences are MGHDK and SYGVNS. The CDR3 sequence: CASSYPGTGLFETQYF. In DNA, the CDR3 is TGTGCCAGCAGTTACCCCGGGACAGGGCTTTTCGAGACCCAGTACTTC.

This rearrangement joins TRBV6-1 to TRBJ2-5; 8 nucleotides agree with TRBD2. Germline V lookup: CDR1 MNHNS, CDR2 SASEGT. The CDR3 is made up of 15 amino acids. J was trimmed by 5 bases and V by 7 bases; bases with no gene match: 12. The CDR3 region has the DNA TGTGCCAGCATGTCCCTCACAGCGGGAGAGGAGACCCAGTACTTC. This codes for CASMSLTAGEETQYF.

V and J are TRBV30 and TRBJ1-3; no clear D gene. This CDR3 contains 15 residues. Germline lookup yields CDR1 GTSNPN and CDR2 SVGIG (reference sequence). Trimming removed 1 base from V and 5 bases from J, with 15 bases in between. The CDR3, as DNA: TGTGCCTGGAGTGCGCAGGTCACACTGAGAAACACCATATATTTT. Translated, it gives CAWSAQVTLRNTIYF.

This clone was seen more than once but under ten times. V and J are TRBV4-3 and TRBJ1-1; D may be TRBD1 (5 bases). The CDR3 is 16 amino acids. The V gene lost 0 bases and the J gene lost 1 base, with 12 bases spanning the gap. CDR1 LGHNA and CDR2 YSLEER come from the germline V gene. This chain's CDR3 is CASSQDRQGGNTEAFF. Written as DNA, the CDR3 is TGCGCCAGCAGCCAAGATAGGCAGGGCGGGAACACTGAAGCTTTCTTT.

This CDR3 reads CASSLVGRGDYGYTF. The CDR3 nucleotides are TGTGCCAGCAGCTTGGTAGGCAGGGGGGACTATGGCTACACCTTC. This chain links TRBV5-6 with TRBJ1-2, with 7 bases lining up with TRBD1. The germline CDR1 and CDR2 sequences are SGHDT and YYEEEE. V dropped 0 bases and J dropped 3; count of bases not matched to a gene: 5. The CDR3 loop spans 15 amino acids.

This rearrangement joins TRBV30 to TRBJ2-7; 12 nucleotides match TRBD2. The CDR3 extends over 15 amino acids. CDR1 is GTSNPN and CDR2 is SVGIG in the germline V gene (reference sequence). The trim removed 4 bases at V and 5 bases at J, leaving 9 bases unmatched. CDR3 in amino acids: CAWTLLAGGPDEQYF. The CDR3 nucleotides read TGTGCCTGGACCCTTCTAGCGGGAGGGCCGGACGAGCAGTACTTC.

The chain carries TRBV7-7 and TRBJ2-5; 15 nucleotides agree with TRBD2. This CDR3 spans 17 amino acids. CDR1 is SSHAT and CDR2 is FNYEAQ in the germline V gene (reference sequence). Unmatched junction bases numbered 5, after V lost 2 bases and J lost 4 bases. The CDR3 protein is CASSLRTSGRAGETQYF. In nucleotides, the CDR3 is TGTGCCAGCAGCTTAAGGACTAGCGGGAGGGCCGGAGAGACCCAGTACTTC.

The V and J genes are TRBV5-4 and TRBJ2-7; 12 positions match TRBD2. Germline trimming cut 5 bases from V and 5 bases from J; bases unmatched to any gene: 8. The CDR3 length is 15 residues. Germline-derived CDR1 and CDR2 are SGHNT and YYREEE (reference sequence). CDR3 residues: CASRLAGGPGDEQYF. Here the CDR3 DNA reads TGTGCCAGCAGGCTAGCGGGAGGGCCGGGGGACGAGCAGTACTTC. The full variable domain, in which reference TRBV5-4 and TRBJ2-7 provide the parts outside the CDR3, is ETGVTQSPTHLIKTRGQQVTLRCSSQSGHNTVSWYQQALGQGPQFIFQYYREEENGRGNFPPRFSGLQFPNYSSELNVNALELDDSALYLCASRLAGGPGDEQYFGPGTRLTVT.

The chain is built from TRBV27 and TRBJ2-1; D possibly corresponds to TRBD1 (6 bases). Germline CDR1 reads MNHEY; CDR2 reads SMNVEV (reference sequence). The CDR3 totals 13 residues. Trimming stripped 4 bases from V and 3 bases from J, with 7 bases between. The CDR3 nucleotides are TGTGCCAGCAGTTCGACAGGCTACAATGAGCAGTTCTTC. Its protein product is CASSSTGYNEQFF.

This clone came up once. The chain uses TRBV7-6 and TRBJ2-1; the D is unclear. The CDR3 contains 13 residues. The germline V gene encodes CDR1 SGHVS and CDR2 FNYEAQ. Trimming stripped 2 bases from V and 7 bases from J, with 9 bases between. The CDR3 sequence: CASSLRQVNEQFF. Here the CDR3 DNA reads TGTGCCAGCAGCTTACGGCAGGTTAATGAGCAGTTCTTC.

This clone was counted between two and nine times. The genes are TRBV4-2 and TRBJ1-1; TRBD1 might be the D (5 bases). From germline, CDR1 is LGHNA and CDR2 YNFKEQ. Between the trimmed V and J ends, which lost 5 bases and 0 bases, there was a span of 19 bases. The CDR3 length is 17 residues. The CDR3 DNA reads TGTGCCAGCAGCTCCCGGGCCACCGGGGGTATGAACACTGAAGCTTTCTTT. Protein product: CASSSRATGGMNTEAFF.

V usage is TRBV6-6 and J usage is TRBJ2-7; a weak D match, TRBD1 (5 bases). V lost 6 bases and J lost 2, with 17 bases in between. The CDR3 is 15 residues long. Per germline, CDR1 MNHNY and CDR2 SVGAGI (reference sequence). The CDR3 nucleotides are TGTGCCAGCAGCTCCATGCAGGGCCCTCCCTACGAGCAGTACTTC. The encoded protein is CASSSMQGPPYEQYF.